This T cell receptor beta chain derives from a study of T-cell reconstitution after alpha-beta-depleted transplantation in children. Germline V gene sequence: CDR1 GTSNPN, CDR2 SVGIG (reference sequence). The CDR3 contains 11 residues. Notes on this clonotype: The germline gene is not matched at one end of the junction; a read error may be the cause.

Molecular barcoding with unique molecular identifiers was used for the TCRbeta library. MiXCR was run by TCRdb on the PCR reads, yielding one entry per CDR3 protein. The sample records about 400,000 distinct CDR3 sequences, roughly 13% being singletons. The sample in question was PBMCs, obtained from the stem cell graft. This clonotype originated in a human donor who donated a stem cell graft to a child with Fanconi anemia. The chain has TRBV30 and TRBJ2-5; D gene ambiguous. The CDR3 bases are TGTGCCTGGAGTGTATTGGAGACCCGGTACTTC. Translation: CAWSVLETRYF.